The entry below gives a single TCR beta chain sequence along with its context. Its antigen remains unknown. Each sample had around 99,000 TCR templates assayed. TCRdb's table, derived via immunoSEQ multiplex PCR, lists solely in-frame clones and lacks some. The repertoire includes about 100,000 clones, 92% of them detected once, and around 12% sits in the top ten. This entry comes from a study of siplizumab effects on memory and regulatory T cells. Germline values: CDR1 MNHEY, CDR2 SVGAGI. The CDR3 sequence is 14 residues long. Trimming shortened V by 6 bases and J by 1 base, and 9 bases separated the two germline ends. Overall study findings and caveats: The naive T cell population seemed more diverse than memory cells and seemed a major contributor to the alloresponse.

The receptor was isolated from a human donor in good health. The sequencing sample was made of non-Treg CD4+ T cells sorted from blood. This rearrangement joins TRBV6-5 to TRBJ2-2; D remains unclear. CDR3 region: CASRFPRNTGELFF. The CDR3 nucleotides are TGTGCCAGCAGGTTCCCTAGGAACACCGGGGAGCTGTTTTTT.